This entry features one T cell receptor (beta chain) sequence. The CDR3 is 13 residues long. The V end was cut by 4 bases, the J end by 4 bases, with 11 bases between. Germline V gives CDR1 MNHEY, CDR2 SVGAGI. These data come from a study of cytomegalovirus exposure and HLA in healthy donors. The overall study: The 110 or so validation repertoires were produced on the same platform as the roughly 660 repertoires of the first cohort. This was reported in a later analysis.

Libraries were prepared by immunoSEQ multiplex PCR; TCRdb keeps only in-frame clonotypes and omits some of them. The sample has some 130,000 clones, 88% seen once. The chain couples TRBV6-5 to TRBJ2-7; perhaps TRBD2 as D (5 bases). The sequenced material came from PBMCs. The clonotype was recovered from a young man in good health and CMV-seronegative. The CDR3 reads CASSFPGWYEQYF. CDR3 DNA: TGTGCCAGCAGTTTCCCGGGATGGTACGAGCAGTACTTC.